The 15 T cell receptor beta chains below all came from one sample that was sequenced in a study of blood T cell repertoires in COVID-19. The repertoire was sequenced with immunoSEQ multiplex PCR; TCRdb's copy has only in-frame clones and lacks some. The repertoire has 23,000 or so clones, almost 85% of them found once; the top ten carry under 3.5%. The sequenced sample was peripheral blood. The source of these receptors is a man between 40 and 49 years old with acute or convalescent COVID-19.

V and J are TRBV18 and TRBJ1-2; 7 nucleotides align to TRBD1. From germline, CDR1 is KGHSH and CDR2 LQKENI. CDR3 length: 15 amino acids. J gave up 2 bases and V 0 bases, and 3 bases lay outside the gene matches. DNA of the CDR3: TGTGCCAGCTCACCACCGGGGACAGACAACTATGGCTACACCTTC. Amino acids: CASSPPGTDNYGYTF.

J is TRBJ1-2 and V is TRBV6-6; weak D call: TRBD1 (5 bases). The CDR3 is 14 residues long. Germline CDR1 reads MNHNY; CDR2 reads SVGAGI (reference sequence). Trimming left V 4 bases short and J 2 bases short, with 11 bases between. The DNA of the CDR3 is TGTGCCAGCAGTTTCACACCAGGGAACTATGGCTACACCTTC. Translated, it gives CASSFTPGNYGYTF.

The V call is TRBV6-5, the J call TRBJ1-1; no firm D call. The CDR3 length is 14 residues. Trimming cost V 7 bases and J 0 bases, with 12 bases left between them. Germline CDR1 is MNHEY and CDR2 is SVGAGI. CDR3 protein: CASIQLGMNTEAFF. CDR3 bases: TGTGCCAGCATCCAACTAGGGATGAACACTGAAGCTTTCTTT.

This clone was observed once. V gene TRBV18 combines with J gene TRBJ1-2; a weak D match, TRBD1 (6 bases). The V end lost 3 bases, the J end lost 8 bases, and 16 bases lay between the germline ends. The CDR3 has 14 residues. Per germline, CDR1 KGHSH and CDR2 LQKENI. In DNA form, the CDR3 reads TGTGCCAGCTCACCCGGGAACAGGGTGGGAGGCTACACCTTC. Protein product: CASSPGNRVGGYTF.

The gene calls are TRBV4-1 and TRBJ2-1; 8 bases match TRBD1. This CDR3 has 15 amino acids. Looked up from germline, CDR1 is MGHRA and CDR2 is YSYEKL. V lost 0 bases to trimming and J lost 6 bases; unmatched junction nucleotides: 4. The CDR3 DNA follows: TGCGCCAGCAGCCAAGATCAAGGGACAGGCAATGAGCAGTTCTTC. Residues: CASSQDQGTGNEQFF.

This chain joins TRBV19 and TRBJ2-1; 9 bases are a match to TRBD2. J was trimmed by 7 bases and V by 6 bases; bases with no gene match: 7. Germline CDR1 is LNHDA and CDR2 is SQIVND (reference sequence). This CDR3 has 14 residues. This chain's CDR3 is CASSVLAGENEQFF. As DNA, the CDR3 is TGTGCCAGTAGCGTATTAGCGGGAGAGAATGAGCAGTTCTTC.

The chain combines TRBV29-1 with TRBJ1-1; D remains ambiguous. The CDR3 is made up of 15 amino acids. Trimming stripped 3 bases from V and 1 base from J, with 15 bases between. The germline CDR1 and CDR2 sequences are SQVTM and ANQGSEA. CDR3 residues: CSVETIQRGNTEAFF. CDR3 sequence (DNA): TGCAGCGTTGAGACAATCCAACGGGGGAACACTGAAGCTTTCTTT.

The chain has TRBV10-1 and TRBJ1-1, with D unclear. V lost 3 bases, J lost 1 base, and 9 bases lay in between. CDR3 length: 14 residues. Germline loops: CDR1 WNHNN, CDR2 SYGVQD (reference sequence). The DNA of the CDR3 is TGCGCCAGCAGTGAAGCGTTGGCGAACACTGAAGCTTTCTTT. Its translation is CASSEALANTEAFF.

CDR3 in amino acids: CASSWGQGLNTEAFF. CDR3 nucleotide sequence: TGCGCCAGCAGCTGGGGACAGGGCCTTAACACTGAAGCTTTCTTT. The chain has TRBV5-1 and TRBJ1-1; the match to TRBD1 covers 9 bases. The V and J ends lost 3 bases and 2 bases, in that order; junction bases with no gene match: 5. The germline V gene has CDR1 SGHRS and CDR2 YFSETQ. The CDR3 is 15 residues long.

The chain employs TRBV29-1 and TRBJ2-4; D uncertain. The germline gives CDR1 SQVTM, CDR2 ANQGSEA. V shed 4 bases and J shed 6 bases, with 13 bases lying between them. The CDR3 loop spans 13 amino acids. The CDR3 region is CSVAGPTGNIQYF. CDR3 nucleotide sequence: TGCAGCGTTGCTGGCCCCACGGGAAACATTCAGTACTTC.

Written as DNA, the CDR3 is TGTGCCAGCAGCTTGCCTAATGAGCAGTTCTTC. The encoded protein is CASSLPNEQFF. J is TRBJ2-1 and V is TRBV5-6; D is ambiguous. Between the trimmed V and J ends, which lost 1 base and 7 bases, there was a span of 3 bases. CDR1 and CDR2 (germline): SGHDT, YYEEEE. The CDR3 has 11 amino acids.

A remark on this clone: Other DNA sequences in the same sample also yield this CDR3. The rearrangement joins TRBV11-2 to TRBJ1-1; D remains ambiguous. CDR3 length: 13 amino acids. V was cut by 0 bases and J by 3 bases, with 5 bases left in between. Looked up from germline, CDR1 is SGHAT and CDR2 is FQNNGV. The CDR3 here is CASSLDRDTEAFF. CDR3 nucleotide sequence: TGTGCCAGCAGCTTAGATCGCGACACTGAAGCTTTCTTT. Complete variable domain (other parts from reference TRBV11-2 and TRBJ1-1): EAGVAQSPRYKIIEKRQSVAFWCNPISGHATLYWYQQILGQGPKLLIQFQNNGVVDDSQLPKDRFSAERLKGVDSTLKIQPAKLEDSAVYLCASSLDRDTEAFFGQGTRLTVV.

The chain carries TRBV2 and TRBJ2-1, with 10 bases fitting TRBD2. Germline trimming cut 7 bases from V and 12 bases from J; bases unmatched to any gene: 12. Germline CDR1 SNHLY, CDR2 FYNNEI. The CDR3 totals 14 residues. The CDR3, as DNA: TGTGCCAGCAAAGAGGTCCTAGCGGGAGTGGTGCAGTTCTTC. This codes for CASKEVLAGVVQFF.

This clone was observed once. The chain is built from TRBV10-2 and TRBJ2-5; 9 bases fit TRBD2. Germline V gives CDR1 WSHSY, CDR2 SAAADI. With 8 bases clipped from V and 5 bases from J, the junction kept 6 bases outside the gene matches. The CDR3 spans 13 residues. CDR3 nucleotide sequence: TGCGCCAGCGGGCGGGAGGGCACGGAGACCCAGTACTTC. This encodes CASGREGTETQYF.

The rearrangement uses TRBV14 and TRBJ1-4, with 7 bases lining up with TRBD1. Trimming removed 5 bases from V and 3 bases from J; junction bases left unmatched: 9. Looked up from germline, CDR1 is SGHDN and CDR2 is FVKESK. The CDR3 is 16 residues long. In DNA form, the CDR3 reads TGTGCCAGCAGCGATTATCAAGGGACAGCTAATGAAAAACTGTTTTTT. Amino acid sequence: CASSDYQGTANEKLFF.